The clone carrying this T cell receptor beta chain was observed many times. Sample time point: newly diagnosed GD, antithyroid drugs for less than 3 months. PBMCs were the source of the RNA used for TCR sequencing. These data come from a study of regulatory T cells in long-lasting Graves disease. Construction of the TCR beta libraries employed iRepertoire HTBI primers in conjunction with Arm-PCR of CDR3 regions. One entry per CDR3 protein results from TCRdb running MiXCR on the multiplex PCR reads. The sample has hundreds of thousands of distinct CDR3 sequences; 16% are singletons. This CDR3 has 12 residues. V gave up 2 bases and J gave up 5 bases, with 4 bases separating them. Looked up from germline, CDR1 is MNHEY and CDR2 is SVGEGT. These sequences were also reported in another study, on T cells in Graves' hyperthyroidism and ophthalmopathy.

This TCR was sampled from a man aged 40-49 years with Graves disease. The rearrangement uses TRBV6-2 or TRBV6-3 and TRBJ2-4; D call uncertain. The material was peripheral blood mononuclear cells (PBMCs), obtained at new diagnosis, from a patient treated with antithyroid drugs. The CDR3 loop reads CASSYGENIQYF. CDR3 nucleotide sequence: TGTGCCAGCAGTTACGGGGAAAACATTCAGTACTTC.